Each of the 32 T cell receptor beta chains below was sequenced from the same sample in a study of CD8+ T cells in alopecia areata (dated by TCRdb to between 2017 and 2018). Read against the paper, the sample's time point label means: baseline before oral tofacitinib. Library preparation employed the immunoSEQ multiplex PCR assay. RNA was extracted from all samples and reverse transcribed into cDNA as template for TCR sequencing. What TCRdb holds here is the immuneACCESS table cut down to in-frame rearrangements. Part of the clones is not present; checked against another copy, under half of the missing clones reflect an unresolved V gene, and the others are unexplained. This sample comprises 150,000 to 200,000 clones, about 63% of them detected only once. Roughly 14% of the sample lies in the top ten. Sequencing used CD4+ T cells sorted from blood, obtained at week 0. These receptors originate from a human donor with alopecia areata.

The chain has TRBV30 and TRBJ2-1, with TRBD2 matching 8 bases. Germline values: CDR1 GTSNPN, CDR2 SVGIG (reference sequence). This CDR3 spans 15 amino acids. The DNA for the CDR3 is TGTGCACGCGACCTCGGGGGGGGGAACTACAATGAGCAGTTCTTC. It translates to CARDLGGGNYNEQFF.

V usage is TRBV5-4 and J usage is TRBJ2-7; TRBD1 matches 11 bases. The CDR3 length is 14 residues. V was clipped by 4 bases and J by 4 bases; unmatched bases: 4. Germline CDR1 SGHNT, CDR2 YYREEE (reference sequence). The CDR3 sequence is CASSRDRGLYEQYF. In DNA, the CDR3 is TGTGCCAGCAGCAGGGACAGGGGGTTGTACGAGCAGTACTTC.

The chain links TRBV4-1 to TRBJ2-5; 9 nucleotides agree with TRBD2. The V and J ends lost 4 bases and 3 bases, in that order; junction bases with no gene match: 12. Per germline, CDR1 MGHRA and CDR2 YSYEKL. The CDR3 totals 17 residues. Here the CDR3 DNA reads TGCGCCAGCAGCCCAGCGGGGGCTAGCGGGGCGGAAGAGACCCAGTACTTC. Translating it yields CASSPAGASGAEETQYF.

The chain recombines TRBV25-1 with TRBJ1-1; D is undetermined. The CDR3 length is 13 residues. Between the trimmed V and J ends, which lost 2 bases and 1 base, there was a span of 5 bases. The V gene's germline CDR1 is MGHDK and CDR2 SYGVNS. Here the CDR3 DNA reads TGTGCCAGCAGTGAACTAGGGAACACTGAAGCTTTCTTT. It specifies CASSELGNTEAFF.

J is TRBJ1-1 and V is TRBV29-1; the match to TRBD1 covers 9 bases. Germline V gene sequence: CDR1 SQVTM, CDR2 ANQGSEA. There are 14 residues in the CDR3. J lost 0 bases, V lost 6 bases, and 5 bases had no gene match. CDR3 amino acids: CSVIRDRVNTEAFF. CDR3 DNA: TGCAGCGTCATTAGGGACAGGGTGAACACTGAAGCTTTCTTT.

The CDR3 protein is CSVVLRGPTEAFF. The CDR3 DNA follows: TGCAGCGTTGTACTCAGGGGGCCAACTGAAGCTTTCTTT. The chain links TRBV29-1 to TRBJ1-1; TRBD1 aligns across 8 bases. V was clipped by 4 bases and J by 5 bases; unmatched bases: 6. The CDR3 contains 13 residues. The germline V gene has CDR1 SQVTM and CDR2 ANQGSEA.

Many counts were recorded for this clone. The CDR3 DNA is TGTGCCAGCAGCTCAACAGGGGGCGACTACAATGAGCAGTTCTTC. As protein: CASSSTGGDYNEQFF. The chain carries TRBV7-9 and TRBJ2-1; 9 positions match TRBD1. This CDR3 is 15 amino acids long. Germline trimming cut 4 bases from V and 3 bases from J; bases unmatched to any gene: 4. CDR1 is SEHNR and CDR2 is FQNEAQ in the germline V gene (reference sequence).

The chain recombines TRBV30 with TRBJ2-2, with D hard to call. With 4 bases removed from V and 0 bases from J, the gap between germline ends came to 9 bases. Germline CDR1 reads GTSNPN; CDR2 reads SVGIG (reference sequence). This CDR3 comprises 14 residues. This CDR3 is CAWIPLPNTGELFF. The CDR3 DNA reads TGTGCCTGGATCCCCCTTCCGAACACCGGGGAGCTGTTTTTT.

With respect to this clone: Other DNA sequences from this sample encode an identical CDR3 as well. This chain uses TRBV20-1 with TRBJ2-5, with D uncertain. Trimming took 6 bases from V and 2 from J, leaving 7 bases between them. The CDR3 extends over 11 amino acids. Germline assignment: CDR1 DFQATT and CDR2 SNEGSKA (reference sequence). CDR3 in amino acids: CSADRQETQYF. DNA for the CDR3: TGCAGTGCGGACCGACAAGAGACCCAGTACTTC.

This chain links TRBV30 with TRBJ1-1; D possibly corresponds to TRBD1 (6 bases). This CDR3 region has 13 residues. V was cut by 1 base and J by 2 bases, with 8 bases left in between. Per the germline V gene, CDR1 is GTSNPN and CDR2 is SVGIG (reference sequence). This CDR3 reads CAWSEQGNTEAFF. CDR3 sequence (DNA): TGTGCCTGGAGTGAACAGGGAAACACTGAAGCTTTCTTT.

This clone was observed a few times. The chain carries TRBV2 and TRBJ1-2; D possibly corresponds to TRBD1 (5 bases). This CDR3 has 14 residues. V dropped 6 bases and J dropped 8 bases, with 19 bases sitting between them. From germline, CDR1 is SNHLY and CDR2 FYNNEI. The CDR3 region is CASRLTTGSSGYTF. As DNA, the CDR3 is TGTGCCAGCAGGCTCACAACAGGCTCAAGCGGCTACACCTTC. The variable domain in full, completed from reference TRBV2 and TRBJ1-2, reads EPEVTQTPSHQVTQMGQEVILRCVPISNHLYFYWYRQILGQKVEFLVSFYNNEISEKSEIFDDQFSVERPDGSNFTLKIRSTKLEDSAMYFCASRLTTGSSGYTFGSGTRLTVV.

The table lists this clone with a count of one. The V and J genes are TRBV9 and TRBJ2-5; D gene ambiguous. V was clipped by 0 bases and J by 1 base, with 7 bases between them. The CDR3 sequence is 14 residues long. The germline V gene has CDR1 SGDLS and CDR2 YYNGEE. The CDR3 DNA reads TGTGCCAGCAGCGTAGGGTCGATCCAAGAGACCCAGTACTTC. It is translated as CASSVGSIQETQYF.

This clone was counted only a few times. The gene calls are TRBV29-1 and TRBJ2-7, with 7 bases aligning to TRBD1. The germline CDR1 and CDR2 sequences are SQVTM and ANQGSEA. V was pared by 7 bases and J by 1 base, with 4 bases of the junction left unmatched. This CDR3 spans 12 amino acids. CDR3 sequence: CSGGTESYEQYF. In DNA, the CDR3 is TGCAGCGGAGGGACAGAATCCTACGAGCAGTACTTC.

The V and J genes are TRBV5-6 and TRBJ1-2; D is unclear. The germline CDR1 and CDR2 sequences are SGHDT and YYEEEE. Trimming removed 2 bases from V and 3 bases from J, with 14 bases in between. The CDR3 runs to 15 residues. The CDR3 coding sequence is TGTGCCAGCAGCTTCGGAGGGAGACTGGACTATGGCTACACCTTC. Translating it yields CASSFGGRLDYGYTF.

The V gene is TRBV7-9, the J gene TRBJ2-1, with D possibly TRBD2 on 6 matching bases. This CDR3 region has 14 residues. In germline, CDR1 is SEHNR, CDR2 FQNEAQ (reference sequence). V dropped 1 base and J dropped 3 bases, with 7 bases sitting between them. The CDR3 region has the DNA TGTGCCAGCAGCTTAGGGGAGGACTACAATGAGCAGTTCTTC. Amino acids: CASSLGEDYNEQFF.

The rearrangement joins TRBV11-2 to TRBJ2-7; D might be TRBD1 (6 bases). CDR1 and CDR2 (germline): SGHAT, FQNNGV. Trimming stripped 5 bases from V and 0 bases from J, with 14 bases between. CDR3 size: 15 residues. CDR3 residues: CASSDRQVSSYEQYF. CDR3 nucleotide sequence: TGTGCCAGCAGCGACCGACAGGTGAGCTCCTACGAGCAGTACTTC.

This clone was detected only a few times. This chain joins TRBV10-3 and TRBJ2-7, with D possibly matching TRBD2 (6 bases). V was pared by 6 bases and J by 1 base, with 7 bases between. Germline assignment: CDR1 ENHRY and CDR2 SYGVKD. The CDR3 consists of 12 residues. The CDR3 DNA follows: TGTGCCATCAGGCGGGGTTCCTACGAGCAGTACTTC. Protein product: CAIRRGSYEQYF.

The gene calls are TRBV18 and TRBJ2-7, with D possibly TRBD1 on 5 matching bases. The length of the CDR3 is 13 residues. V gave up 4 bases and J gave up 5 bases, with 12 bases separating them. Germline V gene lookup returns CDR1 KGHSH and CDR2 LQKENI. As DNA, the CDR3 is TGTGCCAGCTCACAGCAAGACAGCCACGAGCAGTACTTC. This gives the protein CASSQQDSHEQYF.

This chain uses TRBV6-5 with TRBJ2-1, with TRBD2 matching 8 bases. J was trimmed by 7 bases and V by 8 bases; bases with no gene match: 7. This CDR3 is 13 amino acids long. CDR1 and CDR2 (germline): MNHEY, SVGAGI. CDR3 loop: CASLPGGGNEQFF. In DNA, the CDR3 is TGTGCCAGCCTTCCGGGGGGGGGTAATGAGCAGTTCTTC.

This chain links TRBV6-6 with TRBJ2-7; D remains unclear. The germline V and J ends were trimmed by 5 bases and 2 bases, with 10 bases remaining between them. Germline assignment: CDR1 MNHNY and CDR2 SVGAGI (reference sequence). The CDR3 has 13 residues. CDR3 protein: CASSLTRAYEQYF. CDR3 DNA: TGTGCCAGCAGTCTGACAAGAGCCTACGAGCAGTACTTC.

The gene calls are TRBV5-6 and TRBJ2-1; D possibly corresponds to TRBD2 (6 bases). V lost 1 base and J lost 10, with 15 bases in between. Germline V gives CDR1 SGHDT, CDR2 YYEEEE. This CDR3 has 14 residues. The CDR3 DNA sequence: TGTGCCAGCAGCTTGAGGCTCGGGGGTCGGGAGCAGTTCTTC. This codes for CASSLRLGGREQFF.

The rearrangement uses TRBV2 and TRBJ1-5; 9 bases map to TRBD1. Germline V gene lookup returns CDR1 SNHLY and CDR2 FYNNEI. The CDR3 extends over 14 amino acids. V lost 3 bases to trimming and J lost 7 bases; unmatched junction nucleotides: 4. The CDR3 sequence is CASSEGQGFQPQHF. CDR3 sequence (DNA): TGTGCCAGCAGTGAGGGACAGGGCTTCCAGCCCCAGCATTTT.

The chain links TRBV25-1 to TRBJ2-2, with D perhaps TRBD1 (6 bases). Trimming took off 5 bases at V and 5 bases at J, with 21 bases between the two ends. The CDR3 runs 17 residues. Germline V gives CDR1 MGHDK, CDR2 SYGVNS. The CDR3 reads CASSPQGISFGTGELFF. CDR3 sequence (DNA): TGTGCCAGCAGTCCTCAGGGGATAAGTTTCGGTACCGGGGAGCTGTTTTTT.

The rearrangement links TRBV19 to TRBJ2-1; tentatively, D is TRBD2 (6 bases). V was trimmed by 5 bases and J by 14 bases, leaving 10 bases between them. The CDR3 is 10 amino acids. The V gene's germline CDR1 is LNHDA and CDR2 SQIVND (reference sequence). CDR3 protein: CASSGGEEFF. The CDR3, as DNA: TGTGCCAGTAGTGGTGGGGAGGAGTTCTTC.

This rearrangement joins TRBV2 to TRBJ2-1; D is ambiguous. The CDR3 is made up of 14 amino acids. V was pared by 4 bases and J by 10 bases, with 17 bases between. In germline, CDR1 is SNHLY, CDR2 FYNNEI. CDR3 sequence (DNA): TGTGCCAGCAGTGTGGGTCTAGTTGGAGAGGAGCAGTTCTTC. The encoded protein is CASSVGLVGEEQFF.

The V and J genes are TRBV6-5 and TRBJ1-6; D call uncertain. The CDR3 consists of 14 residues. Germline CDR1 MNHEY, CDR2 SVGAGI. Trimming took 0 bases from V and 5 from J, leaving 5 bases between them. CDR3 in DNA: TGTGCCAGCAGTTACTCGATGGATAATTCACCCCTCCACTTT. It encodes CASSYSMDNSPLHF.

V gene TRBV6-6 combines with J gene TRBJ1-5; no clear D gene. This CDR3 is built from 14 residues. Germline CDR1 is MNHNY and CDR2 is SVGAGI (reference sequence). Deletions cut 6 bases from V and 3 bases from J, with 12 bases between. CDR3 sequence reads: CASRETGDNQPQHF. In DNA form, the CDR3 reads TGTGCCAGCAGAGAGACTGGGGACAATCAGCCCCAGCATTTT.

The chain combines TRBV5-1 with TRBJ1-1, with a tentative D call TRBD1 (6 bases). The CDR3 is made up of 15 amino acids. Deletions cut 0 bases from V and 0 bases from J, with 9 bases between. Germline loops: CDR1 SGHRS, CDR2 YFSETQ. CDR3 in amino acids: CASSLEGGVNTEAFF. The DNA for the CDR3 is TGCGCCAGCAGCTTGGAGGGGGGAGTGAACACTGAAGCTTTCTTT.

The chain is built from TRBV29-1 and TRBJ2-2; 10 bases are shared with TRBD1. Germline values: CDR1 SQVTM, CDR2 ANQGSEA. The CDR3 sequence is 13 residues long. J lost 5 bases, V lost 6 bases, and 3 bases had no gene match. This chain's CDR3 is CSVRTGGTGELFF. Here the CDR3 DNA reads TGCAGCGTCAGGACAGGGGGGACCGGGGAGCTGTTTTTT.

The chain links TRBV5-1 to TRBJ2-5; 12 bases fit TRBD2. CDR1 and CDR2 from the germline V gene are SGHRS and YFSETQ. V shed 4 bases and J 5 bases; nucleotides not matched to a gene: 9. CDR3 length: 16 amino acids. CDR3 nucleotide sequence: TGCGCCAGCAGCCCAGGACTAGCGGGGAGAATGGAGACCCAGTACTTC. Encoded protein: CASSPGLAGRMETQYF.

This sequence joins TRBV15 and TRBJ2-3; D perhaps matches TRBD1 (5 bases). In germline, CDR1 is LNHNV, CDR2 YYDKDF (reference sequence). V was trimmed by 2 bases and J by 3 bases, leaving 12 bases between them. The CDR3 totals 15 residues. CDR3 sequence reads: CATSRRQPQTDTQYF. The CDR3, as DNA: TGTGCCACCAGCAGAAGACAGCCTCAAACAGATACGCAGTATTTT.

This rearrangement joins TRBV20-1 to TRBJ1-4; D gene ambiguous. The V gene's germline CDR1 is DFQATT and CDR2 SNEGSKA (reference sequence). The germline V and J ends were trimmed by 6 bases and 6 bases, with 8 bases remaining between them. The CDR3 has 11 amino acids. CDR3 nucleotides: TGCAGTGCCGCCCCATATGAAAAACTGTTTTTT. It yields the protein CSAAPYEKLFF.